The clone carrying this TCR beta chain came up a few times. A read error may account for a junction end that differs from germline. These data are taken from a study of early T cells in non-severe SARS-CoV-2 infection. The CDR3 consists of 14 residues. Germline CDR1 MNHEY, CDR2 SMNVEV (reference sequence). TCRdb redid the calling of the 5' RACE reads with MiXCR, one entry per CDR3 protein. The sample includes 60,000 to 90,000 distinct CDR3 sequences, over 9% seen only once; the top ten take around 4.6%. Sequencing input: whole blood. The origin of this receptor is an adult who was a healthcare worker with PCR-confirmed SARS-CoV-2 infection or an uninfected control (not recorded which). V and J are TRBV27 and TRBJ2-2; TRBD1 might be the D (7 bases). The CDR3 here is CVSSLSGGYGELFF. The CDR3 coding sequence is TGTGTCAGCAGTTTGTCAGGGGGGTACGGGGAGCTGTTTTTT.